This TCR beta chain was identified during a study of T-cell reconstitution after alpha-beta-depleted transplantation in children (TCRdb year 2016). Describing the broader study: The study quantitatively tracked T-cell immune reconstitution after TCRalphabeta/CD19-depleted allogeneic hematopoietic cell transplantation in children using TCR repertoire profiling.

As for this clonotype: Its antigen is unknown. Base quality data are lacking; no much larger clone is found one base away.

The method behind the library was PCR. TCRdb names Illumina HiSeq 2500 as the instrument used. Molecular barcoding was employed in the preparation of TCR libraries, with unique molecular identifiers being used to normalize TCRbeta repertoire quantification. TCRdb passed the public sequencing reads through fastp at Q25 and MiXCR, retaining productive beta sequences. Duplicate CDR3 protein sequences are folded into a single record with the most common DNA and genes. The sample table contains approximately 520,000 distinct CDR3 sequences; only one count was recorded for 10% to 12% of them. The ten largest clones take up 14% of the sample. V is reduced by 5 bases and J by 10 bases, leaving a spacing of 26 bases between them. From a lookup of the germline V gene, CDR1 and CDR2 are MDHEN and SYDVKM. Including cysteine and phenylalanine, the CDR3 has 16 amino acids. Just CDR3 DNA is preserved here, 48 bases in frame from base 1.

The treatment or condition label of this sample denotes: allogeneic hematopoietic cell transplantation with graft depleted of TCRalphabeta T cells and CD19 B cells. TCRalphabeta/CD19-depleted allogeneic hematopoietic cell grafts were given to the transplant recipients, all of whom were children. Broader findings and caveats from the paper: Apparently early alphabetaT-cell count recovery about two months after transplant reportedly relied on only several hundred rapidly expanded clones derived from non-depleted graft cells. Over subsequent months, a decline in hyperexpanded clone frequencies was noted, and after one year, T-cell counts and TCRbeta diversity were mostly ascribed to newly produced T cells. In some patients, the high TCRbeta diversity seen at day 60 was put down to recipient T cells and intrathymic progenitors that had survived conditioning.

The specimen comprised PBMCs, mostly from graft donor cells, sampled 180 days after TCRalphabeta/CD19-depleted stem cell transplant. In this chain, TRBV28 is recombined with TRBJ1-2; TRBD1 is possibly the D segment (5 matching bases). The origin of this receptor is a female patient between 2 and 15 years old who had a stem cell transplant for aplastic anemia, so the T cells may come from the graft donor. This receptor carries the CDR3 CASSPPQGIAKALYTF. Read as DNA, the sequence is TGTGCCAGCAGTCCCCCGCAGGGAATAGCGAAAGCCCTCTACACCTTC.